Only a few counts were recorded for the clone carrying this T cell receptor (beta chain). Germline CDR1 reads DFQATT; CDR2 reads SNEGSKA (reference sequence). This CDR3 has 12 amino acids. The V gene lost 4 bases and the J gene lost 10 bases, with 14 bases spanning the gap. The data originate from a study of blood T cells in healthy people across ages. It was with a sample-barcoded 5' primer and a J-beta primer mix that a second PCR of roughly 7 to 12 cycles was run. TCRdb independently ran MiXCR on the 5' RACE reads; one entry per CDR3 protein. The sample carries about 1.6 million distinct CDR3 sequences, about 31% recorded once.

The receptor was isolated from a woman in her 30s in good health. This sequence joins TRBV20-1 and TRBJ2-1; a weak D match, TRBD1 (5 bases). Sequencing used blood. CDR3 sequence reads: CSATSRVGEQFF. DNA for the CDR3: TGCAGTGCTACAAGCAGGGTCGGGGAGCAGTTCTTC.